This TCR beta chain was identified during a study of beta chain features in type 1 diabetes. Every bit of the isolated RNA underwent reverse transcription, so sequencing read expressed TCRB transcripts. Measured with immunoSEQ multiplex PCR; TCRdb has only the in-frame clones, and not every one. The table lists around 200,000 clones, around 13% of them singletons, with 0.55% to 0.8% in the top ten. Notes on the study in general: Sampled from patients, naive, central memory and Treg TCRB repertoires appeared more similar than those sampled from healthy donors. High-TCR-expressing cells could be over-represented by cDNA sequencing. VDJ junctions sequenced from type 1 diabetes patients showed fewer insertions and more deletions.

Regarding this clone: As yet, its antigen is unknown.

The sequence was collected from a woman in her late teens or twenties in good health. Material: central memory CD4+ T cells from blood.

CDR3 sequence: CSVGRDSPNYGYTF. The CDR3 DNA follows: TGCAGCGTTGGCCGGGACAGCCCTAACTATGGCTACACCTTC. J is TRBJ1-2 and V is TRBV29-1; 7 nucleotides line up with TRBD1. Looked up from germline, CDR1 is SQVTM and CDR2 is ANQGSEA. The CDR3 covers 14 residues. V shed 4 bases, J shed 0 bases, and the junction held 5 bases outside the gene matches.